This passage covers 15 T cell receptor beta chains from one sample sequenced in a study of blood T cell repertoires in COVID-19. Sequencing was performed with immunoSEQ multiplex PCR; in TCRdb, only in-frame clones are kept and a portion is missing. The table includes roughly 50,000 clones, approximately 86% detected once. Sequences were obtained from peripheral blood. The receptors were sampled from an elderly woman with acute or convalescent COVID-19.

The chain has TRBV5-1 and TRBJ1-1, with 7 bases identical to TRBD1. Germline V gene sequence: CDR1 SGHRS, CDR2 YFSETQ. The CDR3 length is 14 residues. V dropped 4 bases and J dropped 0; count of bases not matched to a gene: 3. DNA of the CDR3: TGCGCCAGCAGCGGGACAGAAATGAACACTGAAGCTTTCTTT. Translation: CASSGTEMNTEAFF.

This chain links TRBV5-8 with TRBJ2-3, with D tentatively TRBD1 (6 bases). V was shortened by 1 base and J by 4 bases, with 13 bases between the two germline ends. The germline CDR1 and CDR2 sequences are SGHTS and YDEGEE. The CDR3 runs to 15 residues. In DNA, the CDR3 is TGTGCCAGCAGCTTGCAGCTCAGGGGCGCAGATACGCAGTATTTT. It specifies CASSLQLRGADTQYF.

The chain is built from TRBV11-2 and TRBJ2-4, with D perhaps matching TRBD2 (5 bases). Trimming shortened V by 1 base and J by 5 bases, and 9 bases separated the two germline ends. The CDR3 runs 14 residues. CDR1 is SGHAT and CDR2 is FQNNGV in the germline V gene. The CDR3 nucleotides are TGTGCCAGCAGCTTAGGAGGGCTCGAAAACATTCAGTACTTC. Translating gives CASSLGGLENIQYF.

The chain has TRBV30 and TRBJ2-3; the match to TRBD2 covers 10 bases. From germline, CDR1 is GTSNPN and CDR2 SVGIG (reference sequence). V trimming: 4 bases; J trimming: 6 bases; junction bases outside the gene matches: 13. This CDR3 has 16 residues. CDR3 nucleotide sequence: TGTGCCTGGACTGAGTCATGGACTAGCGGTTTGGATACGCAGTATTTT. Amino acid sequence: CAWTESWTSGLDTQYF.

The chain employs TRBV6-5 and TRBJ1-1; D is unclear. Trimming pared 7 bases from V and 2 bases from J, leaving 5 bases between. Germline values: CDR1 MNHEY, CDR2 SVGAGI. This CDR3 is built from 11 residues. The CDR3 nucleotides read TGTGCCAGCACAGAAAACACTGAAGCTTTCTTT. Its protein is CASTENTEAFF.

The chain links TRBV19 to TRBJ1-6; D may be TRBD1 (5 bases). The CDR3 runs to 16 residues. Germline V gene lookup returns CDR1 LNHDA and CDR2 SQIVND (reference sequence). The V and J ends lost 3 bases and 8 bases respectively, with 17 bases between them. The DNA of the CDR3 is TGTGCCAGTAGTATGGGATTGAAGGGGTTTGATTCACCCCTCCACTTT. It yields the protein CASSMGLKGFDSPLHF.

This chain connects TRBV19 to TRBJ1-1; 9 positions agree with TRBD1. This CDR3 region has 16 residues. Per the germline V gene, CDR1 is LNHDA and CDR2 is SQIVND (reference sequence). After removal of 7 bases from V and 0 bases from J, the junction contained 9 bases not matched to a gene. The CDR3 coding sequence is TGTGCCAGTAACCCTGGGACAGGGAGAATGAACACTGAAGCTTTCTTT. Translated, it gives CASNPGTGRMNTEAFF.

The CDR3 region has the DNA TGTGCCTGGAGTGTATCCCCCCCCGACAGGGGAGGCTCACCCCTCCACTTT. Translating it yields CAWSVSPPDRGGSPLHF. The J gene is TRBJ1-6, the V gene TRBV30, with 8 bases fitting TRBD1. This CDR3 is 17 amino acids long. V trimming: 0 bases; J trimming: 10 bases; junction bases outside the gene matches: 14. Germline V CDR1 and CDR2: GTSNPN, SVGIG (reference sequence). The variable domain in full, completed from reference TRBV30 and TRBJ1-6, reads SQTIHQWPATLVQPVGSPLSLECTVEGTSNPNLYWYRQAAGRGLQLLFYSVGIGQISSEVPQNLSASRPQDRQFILSSKKLLLSDSGFYLCAWSVSPPDRGGSPLHFGNGTRLTVT.

This clone has a single count. V usage is TRBV6-6 and J usage is TRBJ1-5, with a tentative D call TRBD1 (5 bases). Germline CDR1 reads MNHNY; CDR2 reads SVGAGI (reference sequence). Trimming left V 5 bases short and J 0 bases short, with 29 bases between. This CDR3 contains 21 residues. The chain's CDR3 is CASSRGEISGFGRYSNQPQHF. CDR3 nucleotide sequence: TGTGCCAGCAGTCGGGGGGAGATCAGCGGGTTCGGACGGTATAGCAATCAGCCCCAGCATTTT.

This clone was recorded a few times. This chain joins TRBV7-2 and TRBJ1-5, with D unclear. V was cut by 5 bases and J by 0 bases, with 11 bases left in between. The germline V gene has CDR1 SGHTA and CDR2 FQGNSA. The CDR3 has 15 amino acids. The chain's CDR3 is CASSQLTDSNQPQHF. CDR3 nucleotide sequence: TGTGCCAGCAGCCAACTTACAGATAGCAATCAGCCCCAGCATTTT.

The chain couples TRBV2 to TRBJ2-2; the match to TRBD2 covers 9 bases. The CDR3 consists of 13 residues. Germline assignment: CDR1 SNHLY and CDR2 FYNNEI. The V gene end was trimmed by 6 bases and the J gene end by 7 bases; junction bases not matched to a gene: 3. CDR3 loop: CASRGSGGGELFF. The CDR3 bases are TGTGCCAGCAGGGGTAGCGGGGGCGGGGAGCTGTTTTTT. The full variable domain, with the rest looked up from reference TRBV2 and TRBJ2-2, is EPEVTQTPSHQVTQMGQEVILRCVPISNHLYFYWYRQILGQKVEFLVSFYNNEISEKSEIFDDQFSVERPDGSNFTLKIRSTKLEDSAMYFCASRGSGGGELFFGEGSRLTVL.

The chain combines TRBV25-1 with TRBJ1-2; 8 nucleotides line up with TRBD1. The ends lost 5 bases at V and 4 bases at J; junction bases unmatched: 6. Germline V gene lookup returns CDR1 MGHDK and CDR2 SYGVNS. The CDR3 sequence is 14 residues long. This CDR3 is CASSKQGGAYGYTF. The CDR3 DNA reads TGTGCCAGCAGTAAACAGGGGGGTGCCTATGGCTACACCTTC.

The V call is TRBV7-8, the J call TRBJ1-1; 8 bases agree with TRBD1. Trimming removed 7 bases from V and 1 base from J; junction bases left unmatched: 14. Germline lookup yields CDR1 SGHVS and CDR2 FQNEAQ. The CDR3 extends over 17 amino acids. CDR3 region: CASNTGPGTGGNTEAFF. The CDR3 DNA sequence: TGTGCCAGCAACACTGGTCCCGGAACAGGGGGGAACACTGAAGCTTTCTTT.

V is TRBV5-8 and J is TRBJ2-1, with 10 bases that match TRBD1. V was pared by 3 bases and J by 4 bases, with 7 bases of the junction left unmatched. CDR1 and CDR2 (germline): SGHTS, YDEGEE. This CDR3 has 16 residues. Written as DNA, the CDR3 is TGTGCCAGCAGCTCGGGGGGACAGGGGCTTTACAATGAGCAGTTCTTC. Encoded protein: CASSSGGQGLYNEQFF.

The chain combines TRBV3-1 (or the pseudogene TRBV3-2) with TRBJ1-4; D might be TRBD1 (5 bases). The CDR3 has 14 residues. The V gene's germline CDR1 is LGHDT and CDR2 YNNKEL (reference sequence). Between the trimmed V and J ends, which lost 4 bases and 6 bases, there was a span of 12 bases. The CDR3 coding sequence is TGTGCCAGCAGCCCCCCGGGGGGTCATGAAAAACTGTTTTTT. Translated, it gives CASSPPGGHEKLFF.